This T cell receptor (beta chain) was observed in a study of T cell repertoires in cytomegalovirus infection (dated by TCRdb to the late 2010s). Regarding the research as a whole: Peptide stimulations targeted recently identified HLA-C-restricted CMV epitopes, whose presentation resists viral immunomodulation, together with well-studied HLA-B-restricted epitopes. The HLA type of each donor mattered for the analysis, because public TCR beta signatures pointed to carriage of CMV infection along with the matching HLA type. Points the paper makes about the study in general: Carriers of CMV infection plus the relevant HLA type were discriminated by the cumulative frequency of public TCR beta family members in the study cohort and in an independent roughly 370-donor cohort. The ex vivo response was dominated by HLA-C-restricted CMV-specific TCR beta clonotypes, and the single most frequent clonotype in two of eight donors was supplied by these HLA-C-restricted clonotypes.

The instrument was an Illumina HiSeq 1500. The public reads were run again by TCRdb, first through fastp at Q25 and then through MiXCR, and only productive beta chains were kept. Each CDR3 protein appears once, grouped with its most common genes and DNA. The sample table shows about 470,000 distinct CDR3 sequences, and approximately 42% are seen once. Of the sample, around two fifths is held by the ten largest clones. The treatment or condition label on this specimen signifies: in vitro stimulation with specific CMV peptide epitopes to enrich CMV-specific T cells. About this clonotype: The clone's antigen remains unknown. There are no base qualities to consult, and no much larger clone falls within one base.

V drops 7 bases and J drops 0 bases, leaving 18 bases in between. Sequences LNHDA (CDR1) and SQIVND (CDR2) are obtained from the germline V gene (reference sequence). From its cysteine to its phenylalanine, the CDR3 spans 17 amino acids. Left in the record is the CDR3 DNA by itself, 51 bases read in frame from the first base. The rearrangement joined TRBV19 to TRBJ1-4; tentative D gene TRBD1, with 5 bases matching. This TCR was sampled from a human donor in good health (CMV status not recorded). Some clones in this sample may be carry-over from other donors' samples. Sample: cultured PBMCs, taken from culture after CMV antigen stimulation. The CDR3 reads CASTGPGDLATNEKLFF. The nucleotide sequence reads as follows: TGTGCCAGTACCGGACCCGGGGACCTTGCAACTAATGAAAAACTGTTTTTT.